The 27 T cell receptor beta chains presented below share a single source sample, sequenced in a study of control samples from healthy donors and cancer patients. The table came from immunoSEQ multiplex PCR; TCRdb's copy has only in-frame clones and leaves some out. Found here are around 140,000 clones, over 80% of them singletons; the top ten hold 2% to 2.5%. The specimen sequenced was blood. Receptors originate from a woman aged 50 to 65 in good health.

The chain joins TRBV9 to TRBJ1-1; D not resolved. The CDR3 runs 13 residues. Germline V CDR1 and CDR2: SGDLS, YYNGEE. V lost 3 bases to trimming and J lost 1 base, with 7 bases between them. The CDR3: CASSGAGNTEAFF. The CDR3 DNA sequence: TGTGCCAGCAGCGGCGCGGGGAACACTGAAGCTTTCTTT.

The V gene is TRBV12-3 or TRBV12-4, the J gene TRBJ1-2, with 7 bases that match TRBD1. The V segment lost 8 bases and the J segment 7 bases; nucleotides outside the gene matches: 10. This CDR3 is 13 amino acids long. CDR3 in amino acids: CASQQGTGVGYTF. In DNA form, the CDR3 reads TGTGCCAGCCAACAGGGGACGGGTGTTGGCTACACCTTC.

The CDR3 nucleotides are TGTGCCAGCAGCCCCGGGACTTTGAAGGAGCAGTACTTC. The encoded protein is CASSPGTLKEQYF. This rearrangement joins TRBV6-5 to TRBJ2-7; D perhaps matches TRBD2 (6 bases). V lost 6 bases to trimming and J lost 7 bases, with 16 bases between them. The CDR3 runs 13 residues. CDR1 is MNHEY, CDR2 SVGAGI, per germline.

The chain joins TRBV6-2 or TRBV6-3 to TRBJ2-5, with D maybe TRBD2 (5 bases). Trimming stripped 5 bases from V and 6 bases from J, with 19 bases between. CDR1 and CDR2 from the germline V gene are MNHEY and SVGEGT. This CDR3 contains 15 residues. The CDR3 spells CASSPNGLAWKTQYF. CDR3 nucleotides: TGTGCCAGCAGTCCCAATGGTCTAGCCTGGAAGACCCAGTACTTC.

The CDR3 protein is CASGDRSNQPQHF. The CDR3 DNA follows: TGTGCCAGTGGGGACAGGAGCAATCAGCCCCAGCATTTT. The chain has TRBV3-1 (or the pseudogene TRBV3-2) and TRBJ1-5; 8 nucleotides align to TRBD1. Germline assignment: CDR1 LGHDT and CDR2 YNNKEL (reference sequence). The V segment lost 9 bases and the J segment 1 base; nucleotides outside the gene matches: 2. This CDR3 region has 13 residues.

The chain combines TRBV20-1 with TRBJ1-3, with a weak D call TRBD1 (5 bases). V lost 3 bases and J lost 1, with 16 bases in between. The CDR3 runs 16 residues. Looked up from germline, CDR1 is DFQATT and CDR2 is SNEGSKA (reference sequence). In nucleotides, the CDR3 is TGCAGTGCTAGTATCGCAGGGTTAAATTCTGGAAACACCATATATTTT. This encodes CSASIAGLNSGNTIYF.

The chain uses TRBV10-1 and TRBJ2-7; D not certain. This CDR3 is built from 11 residues. V gave up 5 bases and J gave up 6 bases, with 8 bases separating them. Looked up from germline, CDR1 is WNHNN and CDR2 is SYGVQD (reference sequence). The CDR3 here is CASSLGFEQYF. DNA of the CDR3: TGCGCCAGCAGTCTCGGGTTCGAGCAGTACTTC.

The V and J genes are TRBV30 and TRBJ1-1; D ambiguous. This CDR3 has 13 amino acids. The V gene's germline CDR1 is GTSNPN and CDR2 SVGIG (reference sequence). V lost 2 bases and J 1 base, leaving 8 bases between the germline ends. The CDR3 DNA sequence: TGTGCCTGGAGTCGGACGGAGAACACTGAAGCTTTCTTT. This codes for CAWSRTENTEAFF.

This chain links TRBV5-5 with TRBJ2-3; the match to TRBD1 covers 10 bases. The CDR3 contains 15 residues. The germline CDR1 and CDR2 sequences are SGHKS and YYEKEE (reference sequence). The V and J ends lost 0 bases and 3 bases, in that order; junction bases with no gene match: 1. The CDR3, as DNA: TGTGCCAGCAGCTTGGGGGGACAGGGGACAGATACGCAGTATTTT. This sequence encodes CASSLGGQGTDTQYF.

This chain connects TRBV5-6 to TRBJ2-7; D uncertain. The germline gives CDR1 SGHDT, CDR2 YYEEEE. The CDR3 extends over 12 amino acids. V was clipped by 2 bases and J by 3 bases, with 6 bases between them. CDR3 residues: CASSLRYYEQYF. In DNA, the CDR3 is TGTGCCAGCAGCTTACGGTACTACGAGCAGTACTTC.

This chain uses TRBV5-6 with TRBJ1-5; a possible D gene is TRBD1 (5 bases). V lost 4 bases, J lost 0 bases, and 14 bases lay in between. Germline V lookup: CDR1 SGHDT, CDR2 YYEEEE. This CDR3 is built from 16 residues. CDR3 nucleotides: TGTGCCAGCAGCACACTTCAGGGTCCTAGCAATCAGCCCCAGCATTTT. This translates into CASSTLQGPSNQPQHF.

V usage is TRBV2 and J usage is TRBJ1-5, with D tentatively TRBD1 (5 bases). Per germline, CDR1 SNHLY and CDR2 FYNNEI. The V end was cut by 6 bases, the J end by 2 bases, with 11 bases between. The CDR3 contains 14 residues. The CDR3 reads CASSRDGGNQPQHF. CDR3 DNA sequence: TGTGCCAGCAGCCGGGACGGTGGCAATCAGCCCCAGCATTTT.

This clone was detected only once. Other DNA sequences within the sample encode an identical CDR3. The chain carries TRBV3-1 (or the pseudogene TRBV3-2) and TRBJ2-1; D could derive from TRBD1 or TRBD2 (6 bases each). The CDR3 length is 16 residues. CDR1 is LGHDT and CDR2 is YNNKEL in the germline V gene (reference sequence). Trimming left V 6 bases short and J 7 bases short, with 22 bases between. Written as DNA, the CDR3 is TGTGCCAGCAGTGACCTGACTAGGGGGAGAGGGAATGAGCAGTTCTTC. This encodes CASSDLTRGRGNEQFF.

The chain employs TRBV28 and TRBJ2-7; possible D gene TRBD1, 6 bases. Germline loops: CDR1 MDHEN, CDR2 SYDVKM. The CDR3 covers 12 residues. The ends were cut back, 5 bases at V and 3 bases at J, with 8 bases in the middle. CDR3 in amino acids: CASSQTGYEQYF. The CDR3 DNA reads TGTGCCAGCAGTCAGACAGGCTACGAGCAGTACTTC.

The chain carries TRBV12-3 or TRBV12-4 and TRBJ2-7, with D tentatively TRBD1 (6 bases). V lost 5 bases to trimming and J lost 4 bases, with 12 bases between them. The CDR3 spans 13 residues. CDR3 sequence: CASSTDSRYEQYF. CDR3 sequence (DNA): TGTGCCAGCAGTACGGACAGTCGTTACGAGCAGTACTTC.

The gene calls are TRBV5-4 and TRBJ2-3; D gene ambiguous. The V end lost 1 base, the J end lost 1 base, and 19 bases lay between the germline ends. Germline V lookup: CDR1 SGHNT, CDR2 YYREEE (reference sequence). The CDR3 is 18 amino acids. CDR3 DNA sequence: TGTGCCAGCAGCTTGACGTTGAGAACCTTAAGGGGCACAGATACGCAGTATTTT. The encoded protein is CASSLTLRTLRGTDTQYF.

CDR3: CAWGGRSNSPLHF. CDR3 DNA sequence: TGTGCCTGGGGGGGACGGTCGAATTCACCCCTCCACTTT. The rearrangement uses TRBV30 and TRBJ1-6, with a possible D match to TRBD1 (5 bases). Germline V lookup: CDR1 GTSNPN, CDR2 SVGIG (reference sequence). The CDR3 has 13 amino acids. Trimming took 5 bases from V and 7 from J, leaving 12 bases between them.

The chain links TRBV18 to TRBJ2-2; the D gene is possibly TRBD2 (5 bases). This CDR3 spans 14 amino acids. From germline, CDR1 is KGHSH and CDR2 LQKENI. Between the trimmed V and J ends, which lost 2 bases and 5 bases, there was a span of 9 bases. Written as DNA, the CDR3 is TGTGCCAGCTCACCAAGTCGGGGTACCGGGGAGCTGTTTTTT. Its protein is CASSPSRGTGELFF. Full variable domain (rest looked up from reference TRBV18 and TRBJ2-2): NAGVMQNPRHLVRRRGQEARLRCSPMKGHSHVYWYRQLPEEGLKFMVYLQKENIIDESGMPKERFSAEFPKEGPSILRIQQVVRGDSAAYFCASSPSRGTGELFFGEGSRLTVL.

This sequence joins TRBV3-1 (or the pseudogene TRBV3-2) and TRBJ1-2; perhaps TRBD1 as D (6 bases). The CDR3 is 15 residues long. The germline V gene encodes CDR1 LGHDT and CDR2 YNNKEL (reference sequence). The V end lost 1 base, the J end lost 4 bases, and 13 bases lay between the germline ends. The CDR3 here is CASSQARGFRYGYTF. CDR3 DNA: TGTGCCAGCAGCCAAGCTAGGGGGTTCCGCTATGGCTACACCTTC.

The chain combines TRBV4-2 with TRBJ2-7, with 9 bases lining up with TRBD1. The CDR3 runs 20 residues. Germline V lookup: CDR1 LGHNA, CDR2 YNFKEQ. Trimming took 4 bases from V and 1 from J; bases not matched to a gene: 20. The CDR3 region is CASSLEKGGQGSIRSYEQYF. The CDR3 DNA reads as TGTGCCAGCAGCCTTGAGAAAGGGGGACAGGGATCCATTAGGTCCTACGAGCAGTACTTC.

V is TRBV6-5 and J is TRBJ1-4, with D uncertain. This CDR3 contains 13 residues. Germline lookup yields CDR1 MNHEY and CDR2 SVGAGI. The germline V and J ends were trimmed by 10 bases and 8 bases, with 17 bases remaining between them. This CDR3 is CATKSRAVEKLFF. In DNA, the CDR3 is TGTGCCACCAAAAGTCGTGCCGTCGAAAAACTGTTTTTT.

This clone was recorded only once. This chain links TRBV5-1 with TRBJ1-2; 9 bases map to TRBD1. V lost 4 bases to trimming and J lost 7 bases; unmatched junction nucleotides: 14. CDR3 length: 16 residues. CDR1 and CDR2 (germline): SGHRS, YFSETQ. The CDR3 region is CASSEGTGPPVGGYTF. The CDR3 DNA follows: TGCGCCAGCAGCGAAGGGACAGGGCCTCCAGTTGGTGGCTACACCTTC. The entire variable domain, with the rest obtained from reference TRBV5-1 and TRBJ1-2, is as follows: KAGVTQTPRYLIKTRGQQVTLSCSPISGHRSVSWYQQTPGQGLQFLFEYFSETQRNKGNFPGRFSGRQFSNSRSEMNVSTLELGDSALYLCASSEGTGPPVGGYTFGSGTRLTVV.

The V gene is TRBV19, the J gene TRBJ1-1; D remains ambiguous. The CDR3 is 12 amino acids. V shed 8 bases and J shed 2 bases, with 9 bases lying between them. Germline assignment: CDR1 LNHDA and CDR2 SQIVND (reference sequence). CDR3 in amino acids: CASRDFNTEAFF. The CDR3 DNA sequence: TGTGCCAGTCGAGACTTCAACACTGAAGCTTTCTTT.

The table lists this clone with a count of one. The rearrangement links TRBV14 to TRBJ2-1, with D perhaps TRBD2 (6 bases). Germline V gene lookup returns CDR1 SGHDN and CDR2 FVKESK. The V and J ends lost 1 base and 8 bases respectively, with 12 bases between them. CDR3 length equals 14 residues. The CDR3 DNA sequence: TGTGCCAGCAGCCAAGTTGGAGGGATCTATGAGCAGTTCTTC. This gives the protein CASSQVGGIYEQFF.

This rearrangement joins TRBV29-1 to TRBJ1-2; weak D call: TRBD1 (6 bases). The CDR3 length is 15 residues. The V gene's germline CDR1 is SQVTM and CDR2 ANQGSEA. V was shortened by 4 bases and J by 3 bases, with 18 bases between the two germline ends. The chain's CDR3 is CSVVSRGGSDYGYTF. CDR3 in DNA: TGCAGCGTTGTTTCCAGGGGAGGGTCGGACTATGGCTACACCTTC.

This clone was detected once. The CDR3 DNA is TGTGCCAGCAGTGACCGACAGGGCCCAGGCAACGAGCAGTACTTC. It translates to CASSDRQGPGNEQYF. The rearrangement uses TRBV6-1 and TRBJ2-7; 7 bases are a match to TRBD1. With V trimmed by 3 bases and J by 5 bases, 10 bases remained unmatched. CDR1 MNHNS and CDR2 SASEGT come from the germline V gene. The CDR3 covers 15 residues.

The gene calls are TRBV19 and TRBJ2-4, with TRBD1 identical over 7 bases. Germline V gene lookup returns CDR1 LNHDA and CDR2 SQIVND (reference sequence). Unmatched junction bases numbered 3, after V lost 10 bases and J lost 3 bases. This CDR3 is built from 12 residues. CDR3 in DNA: TGTGCCACCCGGGACAGCAAAAACATTCAGTACTTC. Its translation: CATRDSKNIQYF.